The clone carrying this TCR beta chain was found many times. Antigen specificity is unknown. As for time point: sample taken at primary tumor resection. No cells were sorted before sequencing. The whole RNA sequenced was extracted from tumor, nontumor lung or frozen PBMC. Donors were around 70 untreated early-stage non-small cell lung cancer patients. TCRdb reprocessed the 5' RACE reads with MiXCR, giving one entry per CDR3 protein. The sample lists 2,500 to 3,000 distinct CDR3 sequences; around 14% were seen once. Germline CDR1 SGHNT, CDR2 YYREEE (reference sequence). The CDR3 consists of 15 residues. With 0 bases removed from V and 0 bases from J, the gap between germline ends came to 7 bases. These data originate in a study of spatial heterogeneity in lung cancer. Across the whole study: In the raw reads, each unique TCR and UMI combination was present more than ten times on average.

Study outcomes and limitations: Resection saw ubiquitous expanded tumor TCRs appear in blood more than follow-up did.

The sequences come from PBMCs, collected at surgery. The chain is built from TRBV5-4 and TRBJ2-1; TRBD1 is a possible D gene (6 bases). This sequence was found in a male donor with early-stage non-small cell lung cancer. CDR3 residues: CASSLDRASYNEQFF. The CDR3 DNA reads TGTGCCAGCAGCTTGGACAGGGCCTCCTACAATGAGCAGTTCTTC. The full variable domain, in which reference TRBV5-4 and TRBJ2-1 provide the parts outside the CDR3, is ETGVTQSPTHLIKTRGQQVTLRCSSQSGHNTVSWYQQALGQGPQFIFQYYREEENGRGNFPPRFSGLQFPNYSSELNVNALELDDSALYLCASSLDRASYNEQFFGPGTRLTVL.